Below, 5 T cell receptor beta chains from the same sample are listed, as sequenced in a study of T cell repertoires in cytomegalovirus infection. A single record per CDR3 protein comes from TCRdb applying MiXCR to the reads. The sample holds approximately 550,000 distinct CDR3 sequences, 16% seen once. Sequenced sample: CD8+ T cells from PBMCs. Source of these receptors: a human donor in good health (CMV status not recorded). Some clones in this sample may be carry-over from other donors' samples.

This clonotype was seen at least ten times. This chain connects TRBV11-2 to TRBJ1-1; 7 nucleotides align to TRBD1. The ends lost 8 bases at V and 0 bases at J; junction bases unmatched: 12. The CDR3 is 16 amino acids. Germline V CDR1 and CDR2: SGHAT, FQNNGV. Here the CDR3 DNA reads TGTGCCAGCCGAACCCCCCAGACAGGGATGAACACTGAAGCTTTCTTT. It translates to CASRTPQTGMNTEAFF.

The genes are TRBV29-1 and TRBJ2-7; perhaps TRBD1 as D (6 bases). V was pared by 1 base and J by 5 bases, with 12 bases between. Germline CDR1 SQVTM, CDR2 ANQGSEA. CDR3 length equals 13 residues. CDR3 nucleotide sequence: TGCAGCGTTGAAGCTCAGGGGCCCCACGAGCAGTACTTC. It yields the protein CSVEAQGPHEQYF.

The rearrangement joins TRBV28 to TRBJ2-7, with 13 positions matching TRBD2. The junction had 10 bases not matched to a gene; V was cut back by 2 bases and J by 3 bases. The germline V gene has CDR1 MDHEN and CDR2 SYDVKM. The CDR3 totals 18 residues. This CDR3 reads CASSLGQGTSGDRYEQYF. In DNA form, the CDR3 reads TGTGCCAGCAGTTTAGGGCAGGGGACTAGCGGGGACCGCTACGAGCAGTACTTC.

In DNA, the CDR3 is TGTGCCAGTAGTATAGGTGGGCGGCCCCAGCATTTT. Amino acids: CASSIGGRPQHF. This chain uses TRBV19 with TRBJ1-5; D unresolved. This CDR3 contains 12 residues. Looked up from germline, CDR1 is LNHDA and CDR2 is SQIVND (reference sequence). V was clipped by 1 base and J by 9 bases, with 7 bases between them.

In the case of this clonotype: A junction end diverges from the germline sequence, so it may reflect a read error. V usage is TRBV14 and J usage is TRBJ1-1; the D is unclear. The CDR3 runs 13 residues. The germline V gene has CDR1 SGHDN and CDR2 FVKESK. The DNA of the CDR3 is TGTGCCAGCAGCCGAGGCATGAACGCTGAAGCTTTCTTT. Its translation: CASSRGMNAEAFF.